These T cell receptor beta chains were read from a single sample in a study of T cells after posttransplantation cyclophosphamide. Data came from immunoSEQ multiplex PCR; TCRdb stores just in-frame clones and leaves some out. The repertoire consists of approximately 13,000 clones, none detected only once. The sample was PBMCs, taken around 1,200 days after allogeneic stem cell transplant with posttransplant cyclophosphamide. The receptor source for this set is a female patient in her thirties or forties who received an allogeneic stem cell transplant from a related donor, was CMV-positive, and had no GVHD. A share of the T cells may be of graft donor origin. Both conserved end residues are part of each CDR3. A D gene is named only where the DNA matches it firmly. The size of a clone is reported for some rows only, either as once, few or many, or as a class for expanded clones.

TRBV7-9,TRBD1,many,TRBJ2-3,CASKETGVGTDTQYF,TGTGCCAGCAAGGAAACAGGGGTAGGCACAGATACGCAGTATTTT
TRBV5-8,NA,few,TRBJ2-3,CASSPLVRVADTQYF,TGTGCCAGCAGCCCGCTCGTCAGGGTGGCAGATACGCAGTATTTT
TRBV19,TRBD1,many,TRBJ2-7,CASSLRTDRVGPYEQYF,TGTGCCAGTAGTCTACGAACGGACAGGGTTGGTCCTTACGAGCAGTACTTC
TRBV10-2,TRBD2,many,TRBJ2-3,CASSESTSGGSTDTQYF,TGCGCCAGCAGTGAGTCGACTAGCGGGGGGTCCACAGATACGCAGTATTTT
TRBV13,NA,few,TRBJ1-2,CASSTQPGPGNLYGYTF,TGTGCCAGCAGTACCCAGCCGGGTCCGGGAAATCTCTATGGCTACACCTTC
TRBV27,TRBD1,many,TRBJ1-6,CASSPYSTGAESPLHF,TGTGCCAGCAGTCCGTACTCGACAGGGGCCGAGTCACCCCTCCACTTT
TRBV28,NA,many,TRBJ1-3,CASSPPGTGAGNTIYF,TGTGCCAGCAGTCCCCCCGGGACTGGAGCTGGAAACACCATATATTTT
TRBV4-3,TRBD2,many,TRBJ2-1,CASSQSGGPYNEQFF,TGCGCCAGCAGCCAATCGGGGGGGCCCTACAATGAGCAGTTCTTC
TRBV7-9,NA,many,TRBJ2-6,CASSLVISGRSSGANVLTF,TGTGCCAGCAGCTTAGTAATATCCGGTCGGTCCTCTGGGGCCAACGTCCTGACTTTC
TRBV19,TRBD1,many,TRBJ2-1,CASRDRGLNEQFF,TGTGCCAGTAGGGACAGGGGGCTTAATGAGCAGTTCTTC
TRBV19,TRBD2,many,TRBJ2-3,CASSWAGGVDTQYF,TGTGCCAGTAGTTGGGCGGGGGGTGTAGATACGCAGTATTTT
TRBV4-1,NA,many,TRBJ1-4,CASSQAAGWNEKLFF,TGCGCCAGCAGCCAAGCGGCAGGGTGGAATGAAAAACTGTTTTTT
TRBV11-2,TRBD1,NA,TRBJ1-1,CASSLGTGNTEAFF,TGTGCCAGCAGCTTAGGGACAGGGAACACTGAAGCTTTCTTT
TRBV14,NA,many,TRBJ1-1,CASTRQANTEAFF,TGTGCCAGCACCCGACAGGCGAACACTGAAGCTTTCTTT
TRBV7-9,TRBD1,many,TRBJ2-1,CASSLKGALASYNEQFF,TGTGCCAGCAGCTTAAAGGGGGCGTTGGCTTCCTACAATGAGCAGTTCTTC
TRBV27,NA,many,TRBJ2-7,CASSPMGHPNYEQYF,TGTGCCAGCAGTCCCATGGGACATCCTAACTACGAGCAGTACTTC
TRBV28,NA,many,TRBJ2-5,CASSLEQEETQYF,TGTGCCAGCAGTTTAGAACAGGAGGAGACCCAGTACTTC
TRBV19,NA,many,TRBJ1-2,CASSILPGPDYGYTF,TGTGCCAGTAGTATCCTCCCAGGGCCTGACTATGGCTACACCTTC
TRBV15,NA,many,TRBJ2-2,CATSRERVGTGELFF,TGTGCCACCAGCAGAGAGCGGGTGGGAACCGGGGAGCTGTTTTTT
TRBV7-9,NA,NA,TRBJ1-4,CASSLGAGARAGNEKLFF,TGTGCCAGCAGCTTAGGAGCGGGGGCCCGCGCAGGGAATGAAAAACTGTTTTTT
TRBV7-8,TRBD1,many,TRBJ2-1,CASSLGDSSYNEQFF,TGTGCCAGCAGCTTAGGGGACAGCTCCTACAATGAGCAGTTCTTC
TRBV10-1,TRBD1,many,TRBJ1-2,CATPGQGDYGYTF,TGCGCCACCCCGGGACAGGGGGACTATGGCTACACCTTC
TRBV7-2,TRBD2,few,TRBJ2-5,CASSLRAGGPQETQYF,TGTGCCAGCAGCCTCCGAGCGGGGGGGCCCCAAGAGACCCAGTACTTC
TRBV25-1,NA,many,TRBJ1-6,CASSDVTGPTSPLHF,TGTGCCAGCAGTGATGTTACAGGGCCTACCTCACCCCTCCACTTT
TRBV7-2,TRBD1,few,TRBJ1-2,CASSPGQVGYTF,TGTGCCAGCAGCCCCGGACAGGTTGGCTACACCTTC
TRBV6-1,NA,many,TRBJ2-2,CASSRGGAGELFF,TGTGCCAGCAGTCGCGGGGGCGCCGGGGAGCTGTTTTTT
TRBV9,NA,many,TRBJ2-7,CASSIRQETAYEQYF,TGTGCCAGCAGCATCAGACAGGAGACGGCCTACGAGCAGTACTTC
TRBV4-2,TRBD2,many,TRBJ2-7,CASSPTSGGAHEQYF,TGTGCCAGCAGCCCGACTAGCGGGGGGGCCCACGAGCAGTACTTC
TRBV19,NA,many,TRBJ1-2,CASSSSGGNYGYTF,TGTGCCAGTAGTTCAAGTGGGGGCAACTATGGCTACACCTTC
TRBV6-5,NA,many,TRBJ2-1,CASSGEFLDEQFF,TGTGCCAGCAGCGGGGAGTTTCTCGATGAGCAGTTCTTC
TRBV4-1,NA,many,TRBJ1-5,CASSQDGGSGSQPQHF,TGCGCCAGCAGCCAAGATGGAGGTAGTGGGAGTCAGCCCCAGCATTTT
TRBV25-1,NA,many,TRBJ1-1,CASSEGGSWTEAFF,TGTGCCAGCAGTGAAGGGGGCAGCTGGACTGAAGCTTTCTTT
TRBV5-1,NA,NA,TRBJ2-3,CASSALGGNGDTQYF,TGCGCCAGCAGCGCCCTCGGCGGAAATGGGGATACGCAGTATTTT
TRBV4-3,TRBD2,many,TRBJ2-2,CASSLEERGTGELFF,TGCGCCAGCAGCCTCGAGGAGCGGGGGACCGGGGAGCTGTTTTTT
TRBV2,TRBD2,many,TRBJ2-5,CASSDDSGGLETQYF,TGTGCCAGCAGTGATGATAGCGGGGGGTTGGAGACCCAGTACTTC
TRBV2,TRBD1,many,TRBJ1-6,CASSEWQGDTYNSPLHF,TGTGCCAGCAGTGAGTGGCAGGGGGATACCTATAATTCACCCCTCCACTTT
TRBV7-9,NA,many,TRBJ2-1,CASSLDGGSYNEQFF,TGTGCCAGCAGCTTAGACGGGGGCTCCTACAATGAGCAGTTCTTC
TRBV19,NA,many,TRBJ2-2,CASSIEEPSPGELFF,TGTGCCAGTAGTATCGAGGAGCCCTCCCCCGGGGAGCTGTTTTTT
TRBV27,NA,NA,TRBJ1-1,CASSPQGWDTEAFF,TGTGCCAGCAGTCCCCAGGGGTGGGACACTGAAGCTTTCTTT
TRBV5-1,TRBD1,many,TRBJ2-4,CASSPDPGTANIQYF,TGCGCCAGCAGCCCTGACCCCGGGACAGCGAACATTCAGTACTTC
TRBV18,TRBD2,many,TRBJ2-1,CASSPPGGGGQFF,TGTGCCAGCTCACCACCTGGCGGGGGAGGGCAGTTCTTC